One and the same sample provided the 28 T cell receptor beta chains below, sequenced in a study of cytomegalovirus exposure and HLA in healthy donors. 60 Vbeta and 13 Jbeta primers were used in PCR. Sequenced by immunoSEQ multiplex PCR; TCRdb stores in-frame clones only, minus some. The top ten hold 1.5% to 2% of the sample, which has about 160,000 clones, 75% to 85% seen once. The sequencing sample was made of PBMCs. These receptors originate from a woman under 30 in good health and CMV-seronegative.

This chain joins TRBV5-1 and TRBJ1-2, with D possibly TRBD1 on 6 matching bases. Germline CDR1 is SGHRS and CDR2 is YFSETQ. CDR3 length: 16 residues. Trimming stripped 0 bases from V and 0 bases from J, with 12 bases between. The CDR3 bases are TGCGCCAGCAGCTTGGTACAGGGACTAACTAACTATGGCTACACCTTC. Encoded protein: CASSLVQGLTNYGYTF.

The chain recombines TRBV7-3 with TRBJ1-2; 7 bases agree with TRBD1. The CDR3 extends over 17 amino acids. J was trimmed by 8 bases and V by 0 bases; bases with no gene match: 15. The V gene's germline CDR1 is SGHTA and CDR2 FQGTGA. CDR3 sequence (DNA): TGTGCCAGCAGCTTAACCCCGGGGACAGTCGGGGGTCAAGGCTACACCTTC. Translation: CASSLTPGTVGGQGYTF.

The gene calls are TRBV6-1 and TRBJ2-5; 7 bases align to TRBD1. Trimming took 1 base from V and 2 from J; bases not matched to a gene: 4. Germline V gene data show CDR1 as MNHNS and CDR2 as SASEGT. The CDR3 length is 15 residues. CDR3 amino acids: CASSEEPGQQETQYF. CDR3 DNA sequence: TGTGCCAGCAGTGAAGAACCGGGACAGCAAGAGACCCAGTACTTC.

CDR3 region: CASSLRTGQPYNEQFF. The CDR3 DNA reads TGTGCCAGCAGCTTAAGGACAGGTCAGCCCTACAATGAGCAGTTCTTC. The chain employs TRBV11-2 and TRBJ2-1; 7 nucleotides match TRBD1. Germline V gene data show CDR1 as SGHAT and CDR2 as FQNNGV. CDR3 length equals 16 residues. With 2 bases clipped from V and 2 bases from J, the junction kept 6 bases outside the gene matches.

The chain couples TRBV28 to TRBJ2-2, with 8 nucleotides matching TRBD2. Germline V CDR1 and CDR2: MDHEN, SYDVKM. This CDR3 is 16 amino acids long. Trimming cost V 4 bases and J 3 bases; bases outside gene matches: 7. CDR3 in amino acids: CASSSTGGWDTGELFF. CDR3 bases: TGTGCCAGCAGTTCCACGGGGGGGTGGGACACCGGGGAGCTGTTTTTT.

This chain links TRBV5-4 with TRBJ2-3; 10 bases are shared with TRBD1. The trim removed 3 bases at V and 2 bases at J, leaving 3 bases unmatched. Looked up from germline, CDR1 is SGHNT and CDR2 is YYREEE (reference sequence). The CDR3 covers 15 residues. CDR3 DNA sequence: TGTGCCAGCAGCTGGGGGACAGGGGACACAGATACGCAGTATTTT. Translated, it gives CASSWGTGDTDTQYF.

The CDR3 sequence is CASSPVDRGPLIYEQYF. In DNA, the CDR3 is TGTGCCAGCTCACCAGTGGACAGGGGGCCGCTGATCTACGAGCAGTACTTC. The chain links TRBV18 to TRBJ2-7; 11 nucleotides align to TRBD1. V was pared by 2 bases and J by 3 bases, with 9 bases of the junction left unmatched. Germline V CDR1 and CDR2: KGHSH, LQKENI. CDR3 length: 17 residues. Based on the CDR3 plus reference TRBV18 and TRBJ2-7, the full variable domain is NAGVMQNPRHLVRRRGQEARLRCSPMKGHSHVYWYRQLPEEGLKFMVYLQKENIIDESGMPKERFSAEFPKEGPSILRIQQVVRGDSAAYFCASSPVDRGPLIYEQYFGPGTRLTVT.

V and J are TRBV2 and TRBJ2-5; 13 bases agree with TRBD2. V trimming: 6 bases; J trimming: 2 bases; junction bases outside the gene matches: 9. Germline V CDR1 and CDR2: SNHLY, FYNNEI. This CDR3 has 17 residues. This chain's CDR3 is CASSGPGLAGNQETQYF. CDR3 in DNA: TGTGCCAGCAGCGGCCCGGGACTAGCGGGGAATCAAGAGACCCAGTACTTC.

The rearrangement uses TRBV2 and TRBJ2-5; TRBD1 matches 10 bases. V trimming: 11 bases; J trimming: 6 bases; junction bases outside the gene matches: 9. This CDR3 is built from 13 residues. Germline CDR1 SNHLY, CDR2 FYNNEI. In DNA form, the CDR3 reads TGTGCCGCCGGAGGACAGGGGGGACAGACCCAGTACTTC. It translates to CAAGGQGGQTQYF.

This chain links TRBV29-1 with TRBJ2-5; D remains unclear. The CDR3 extends over 10 amino acids. V lost 5 bases and J lost 5, with 6 bases in between. Germline lookup yields CDR1 SQVTM and CDR2 ANQGSEA. CDR3 region: CSVFQETQYF. The CDR3 DNA sequence: TGCAGCGTTTTTCAGGAGACCCAGTACTTC.

A single count supports this clone. J is TRBJ2-3 and V is TRBV7-3; D uncertain. The CDR3 length is 14 residues. Trimming took off 2 bases at V and 1 base at J, with 7 bases between the two ends. The germline CDR1 and CDR2 sequences are SGHTA and FQGTGA. DNA of the CDR3: TGTGCCAGCAGCTTATCAGGTGGCACAGATACGCAGTATTTT. The encoded protein is CASSLSGGTDTQYF.

This chain joins TRBV7-3 and TRBJ2-1; a weak D match, TRBD2 (5 bases). The germline V gene has CDR1 SGHTA and CDR2 FQGTGA. Trimming took 0 bases from V and 8 from J, leaving 14 bases between them. The CDR3 runs 15 residues. The CDR3 loop is CASSLTTISDHEQFF. CDR3 bases: TGTGCCAGCAGCTTAACCACGATTAGCGATCATGAGCAGTTCTTC.

The chain has TRBV19 and TRBJ1-4; D gene unclear. V lost 3 bases, J lost 0 bases, and 8 bases lay in between. Per germline, CDR1 LNHDA and CDR2 SQIVND (reference sequence). The CDR3 covers 15 residues. CDR3 coding DNA: TGTGCCAGTAGTATTGCGGCTGCAACTAATGAAAAACTGTTTTTT. It encodes CASSIAAATNEKLFF.

This clone has just one count. The chain links TRBV27 to TRBJ2-1; 9 positions agree with TRBD1. The V gene's germline CDR1 is MNHEY and CDR2 SMNVEV (reference sequence). J lost 6 bases, V lost 6 bases, and 6 bases had no gene match. The CDR3 is made up of 14 amino acids. CDR3 residues: CASSRSTGGNEQFF. CDR3 nucleotides: TGTGCCAGCAGCCGATCGACAGGGGGCAATGAGCAGTTCTTC.

The chain has TRBV10-3 and TRBJ1-1; tentative D call: TRBD1 (6 bases). V lost 1 base and J lost 1, with 10 bases in between. This CDR3 contains 15 residues. Germline assignment: CDR1 ENHRY and CDR2 SYGVKD. The CDR3: CAISEWGGPNTEAFF. The CDR3 DNA sequence: TGTGCCATCAGTGAGTGGGGGGGCCCGAACACTGAAGCTTTCTTT.

The chain carries TRBV5-1 and TRBJ1-2, with TRBD1 matching 9 bases. This CDR3 contains 15 residues. The germline CDR1 and CDR2 sequences are SGHRS and YFSETQ. The J segment lost 2 bases and the V segment lost 4 bases, leaving 6 bases of the junction unmatched. CDR3 DNA: TGCGCCAGCAGCAATCCCGGACAGGGGAACTATGGCTACACCTTC. Its protein is CASSNPGQGNYGYTF.

The rearrangement joins TRBV28 to TRBJ1-5; D is unclear. Germline CDR1 MDHEN, CDR2 SYDVKM. The CDR3 is made up of 11 amino acids. Trimming shortened V by 8 bases and J by 3 bases, and 5 bases separated the two germline ends. The CDR3 sequence: CASALNQPQHF. The DNA of the CDR3 is TGTGCCAGCGCACTCAATCAGCCCCAGCATTTT.

The chain carries TRBV29-1 and TRBJ1-2, with a tentative D call TRBD1 (6 bases). V lost 8 bases and J 3 bases, leaving 13 bases between the germline ends. Germline CDR1 SQVTM, CDR2 ANQGSEA. CDR3 length: 12 residues. CDR3 region: CSTGNVDYGYTF. The DNA for the CDR3 is TGCAGCACAGGGAATGTGGACTATGGCTACACCTTC. Drawing the rest from reference TRBV29-1 and TRBJ1-2, the complete variable domain is SAVISQKPSRDICQRGTSLTIQCQVDSQVTMMFWYRQQPGQSLTLIATANQGSEATYESGFVIDKFPISRPNLTFSTLTVSNMSPEDSSIYLCSTGNVDYGYTFGSGTRLTVV.

This chain connects TRBV7-6 to TRBJ1-5; TRBD1 matches 8 bases. Losses at the gene ends were 5 bases for V and 4 bases for J; bases not matched to a gene: 7. The germline V gene encodes CDR1 SGHVS and CDR2 FNYEAQ. The CDR3 covers 15 residues. The CDR3 nucleotides read TGTGCCAGCAGCCGCGGACAGGGTTTTAATCAGCCCCAGCATTTT. Translating gives CASSRGQGFNQPQHF.

The table lists this clone with a count of one. The chain is built from TRBV5-6 and TRBJ1-3; D is undetermined. V was clipped by 3 bases and J by 1 base, with 8 bases between them. Germline V gene data show CDR1 as SGHDT and CDR2 as YYEEEE. The CDR3 length is 14 residues. The CDR3 DNA reads as TGTGCCAGCAGCTCCCTCAGGTCTGGAAACACCATATATTTT. Its protein is CASSSLRSGNTIYF.

In DNA form, the CDR3 reads TGTGCCAGCCGAGACAGGGGGCCGGACGAGCAGTACTTC. It specifies CASRDRGPDEQYF. The chain is built from TRBV21-1 and TRBJ2-5; the D call of TRBD1 is as the table states it, not checked on the DNA. TRBJ2-7 matches the DNA end more closely, so the J call is doubtful. TRBV21-1 is deemed a pseudogene. The CDR3 consists of 13 residues.

The chain employs TRBV6-5 and TRBJ1-1, with D hard to call. Germline V gene data show CDR1 as MNHEY and CDR2 as SVGAGI. The CDR3 loop spans 14 amino acids. V was shortened by 5 bases and J by 1 base, with 11 bases between the two germline ends. Here the CDR3 reads CASSPLAENTEAFF. CDR3 nucleotides: TGTGCCAGCAGTCCCCTCGCGGAGAACACTGAAGCTTTCTTT.

CDR3 sequence: CASSSPRGQVEAGELFF. CDR3 coding DNA: TGCGCCAGCAGCTCACCTAGGGGACAGGTTGAAGCCGGGGAGCTGTTTTTT. The chain uses TRBV5-1 and TRBJ2-2; 8 positions match TRBD1. The CDR3 is 17 amino acids. Germline V gene sequence: CDR1 SGHRS, CDR2 YFSETQ. The V gene end was trimmed by 3 bases and the J gene end by 6 bases; junction bases not matched to a gene: 13.

This rearrangement joins TRBV7-8 to TRBJ2-5, with 8 nucleotides matching TRBD1. This CDR3 contains 15 residues. V lost 1 base, J lost 5 bases, and 6 bases stayed unmatched. CDR1 is SGHVS, CDR2 FQNEAQ, per germline. The CDR3 DNA reads TGTGCCAGCAGCTTAGACAGGGGGTATTGGGAGACCCAGTACTTC. As protein: CASSLDRGYWETQYF.

This chain connects TRBV30 to TRBJ2-2, with 11 bases matching TRBD2. After removal of 1 base from V and 2 bases from J, the junction contained 6 bases not matched to a gene. The germline gives CDR1 GTSNPN, CDR2 SVGIG (reference sequence). There are 17 residues in the CDR3. The CDR3 nucleotides are TGTGCCTGGAGTGCAAAGCGACTAGCGGGAAACACCGGGGAGCTGTTTTTT. It translates to CAWSAKRLAGNTGELFF.

The genes are TRBV5-8 and TRBJ2-7, with 8 bases that match TRBD1. The CDR3 loop spans 15 amino acids. V gave up 4 bases and J gave up 2 bases; unmatched junction bases: 8. The V gene's germline CDR1 is SGHTS and CDR2 YDEGEE. The CDR3: CASSEGQVGPYEQYF. The CDR3 nucleotides are TGTGCCAGCAGCGAGGGACAGGTGGGTCCCTACGAGCAGTACTTC.

The chain employs TRBV7-9 and TRBJ1-1, with TRBD1 matching 11 bases. From germline, CDR1 is SEHNR and CDR2 FQNEAQ (reference sequence). Trimming cost V 3 bases and J 4 bases; bases outside gene matches: 4. The CDR3 has 15 amino acids. As DNA, the CDR3 is TGTGCCAGCAGCTTCGAGGGGACAGGGGGCACTGAAGCTTTCTTT. Its translation is CASSFEGTGGTEAFF.

This sequence joins TRBV28 and TRBJ2-1; 8 nucleotides align to TRBD1. Germline V CDR1 and CDR2: MDHEN, SYDVKM. J gave up 1 base and V 6 bases, and 5 bases lay outside the gene matches. The CDR3 length is 15 residues. This chain's CDR3 is CASRGTGRSYNEQFF. The CDR3 DNA reads TGTGCCAGCAGGGGGACAGGTAGATCCTACAATGAGCAGTTCTTC. Full variable domain (missing parts from reference TRBV28 and TRBJ2-1): DVKVTQSSRYLVKRTGEKVFLECVQDMDHENMFWYRQDPGLGLRLIYFSYDVKMKEKGDIPEGYSVSREKKERFSLILESASTNQTSMYLCASRGTGRSYNEQFFGPGTRLTVL.